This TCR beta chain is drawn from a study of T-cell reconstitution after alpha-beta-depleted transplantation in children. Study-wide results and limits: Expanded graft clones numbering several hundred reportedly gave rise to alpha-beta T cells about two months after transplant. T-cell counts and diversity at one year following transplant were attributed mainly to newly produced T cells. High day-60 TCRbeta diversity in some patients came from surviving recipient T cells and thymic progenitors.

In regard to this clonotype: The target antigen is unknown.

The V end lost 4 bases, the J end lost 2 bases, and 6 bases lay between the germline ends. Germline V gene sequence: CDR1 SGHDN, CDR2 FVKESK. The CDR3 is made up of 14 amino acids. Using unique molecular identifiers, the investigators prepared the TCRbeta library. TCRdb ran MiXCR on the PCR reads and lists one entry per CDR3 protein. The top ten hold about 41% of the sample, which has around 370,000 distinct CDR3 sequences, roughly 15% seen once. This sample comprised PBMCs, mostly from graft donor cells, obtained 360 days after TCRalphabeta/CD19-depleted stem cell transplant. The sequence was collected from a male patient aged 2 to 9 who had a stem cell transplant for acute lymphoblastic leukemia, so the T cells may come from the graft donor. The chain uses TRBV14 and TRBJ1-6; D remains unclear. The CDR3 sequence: CASSLAAYNSPLHF. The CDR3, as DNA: TGTGCCAGCAGCCTTGCAGCCTATAATTCACCCCTCCACTTT.